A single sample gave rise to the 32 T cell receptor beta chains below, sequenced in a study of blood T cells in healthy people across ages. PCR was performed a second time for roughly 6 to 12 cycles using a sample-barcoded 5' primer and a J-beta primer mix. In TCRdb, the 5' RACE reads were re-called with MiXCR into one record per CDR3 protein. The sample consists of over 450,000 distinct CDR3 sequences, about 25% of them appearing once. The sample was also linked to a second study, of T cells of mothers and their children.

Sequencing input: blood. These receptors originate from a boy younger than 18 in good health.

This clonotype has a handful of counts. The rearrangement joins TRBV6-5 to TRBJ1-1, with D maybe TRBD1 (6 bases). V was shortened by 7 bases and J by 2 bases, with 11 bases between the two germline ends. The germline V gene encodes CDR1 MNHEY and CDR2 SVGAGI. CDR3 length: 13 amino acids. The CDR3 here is CASTRTANTEAFF. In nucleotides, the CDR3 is TGTGCCAGCACACGGACAGCTAACACTGAAGCTTTCTTT.

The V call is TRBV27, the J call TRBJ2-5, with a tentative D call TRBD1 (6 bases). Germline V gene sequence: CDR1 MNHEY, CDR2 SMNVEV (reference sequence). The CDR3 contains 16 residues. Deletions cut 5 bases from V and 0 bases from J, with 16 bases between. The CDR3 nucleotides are TGTGCCAGCAGTCCAACAGGGTTTAGGTACCAAGAGACCCAGTACTTC. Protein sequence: CASSPTGFRYQETQYF.

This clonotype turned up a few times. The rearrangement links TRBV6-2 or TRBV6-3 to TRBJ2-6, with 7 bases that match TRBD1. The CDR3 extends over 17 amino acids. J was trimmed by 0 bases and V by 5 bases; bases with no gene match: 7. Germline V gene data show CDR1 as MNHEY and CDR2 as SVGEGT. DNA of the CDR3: TGTGCCAGCAGTCCCCAGGGGGTAAGCTCTGGGGCCAACGTCCTGACTTTC. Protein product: CASSPQGVSSGANVLTF.

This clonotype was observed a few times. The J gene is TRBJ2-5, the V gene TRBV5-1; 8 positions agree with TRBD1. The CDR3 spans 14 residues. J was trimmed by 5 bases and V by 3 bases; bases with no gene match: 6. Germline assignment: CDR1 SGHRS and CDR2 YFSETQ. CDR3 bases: TGCGCCAGCAGCTGGACAGGGTTGGGGGAGACCCAGTACTTC. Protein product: CASSWTGLGETQYF.

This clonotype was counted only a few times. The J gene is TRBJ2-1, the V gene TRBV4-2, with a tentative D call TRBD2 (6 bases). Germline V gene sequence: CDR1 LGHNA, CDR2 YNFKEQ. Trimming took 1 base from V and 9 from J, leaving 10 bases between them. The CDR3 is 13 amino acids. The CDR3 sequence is CASSQGLGLEQFF. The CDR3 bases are TGTGCCAGCAGCCAAGGACTGGGACTTGAGCAGTTCTTC.

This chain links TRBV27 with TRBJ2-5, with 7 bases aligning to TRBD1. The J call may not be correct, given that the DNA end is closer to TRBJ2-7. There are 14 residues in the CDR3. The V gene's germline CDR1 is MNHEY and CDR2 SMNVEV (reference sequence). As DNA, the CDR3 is TGTGCCAGCAGATCGGACAGGTTGACCTACGAGCAGTACTTC. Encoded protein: CASRSDRLTYEQYF.

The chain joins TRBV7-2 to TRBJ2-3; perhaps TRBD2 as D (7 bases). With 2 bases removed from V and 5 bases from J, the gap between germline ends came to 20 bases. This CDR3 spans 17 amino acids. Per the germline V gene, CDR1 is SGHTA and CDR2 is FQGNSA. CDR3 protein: CASSLWSGGRGIDTQYF. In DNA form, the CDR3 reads TGTGCCAGCAGCTTATGGTCGGGGGGCCGCGGGATAGATACGCAGTATTTT.

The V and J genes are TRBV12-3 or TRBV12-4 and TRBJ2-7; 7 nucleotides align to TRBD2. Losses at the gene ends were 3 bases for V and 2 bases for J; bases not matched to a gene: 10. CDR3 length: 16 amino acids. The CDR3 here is CASSFQASGLTYEQYF. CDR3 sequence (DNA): TGTGCCAGCAGTTTCCAGGCTAGCGGACTAACCTACGAGCAGTACTTC.

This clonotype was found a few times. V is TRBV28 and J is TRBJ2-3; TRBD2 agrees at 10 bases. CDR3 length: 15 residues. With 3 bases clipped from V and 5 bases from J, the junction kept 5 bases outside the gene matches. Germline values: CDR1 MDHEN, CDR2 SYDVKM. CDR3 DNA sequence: TGTGCCAGCAGTTTGGCCGGGACTAGCGTAGATACGCAGTATTTT. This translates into CASSLAGTSVDTQYF.

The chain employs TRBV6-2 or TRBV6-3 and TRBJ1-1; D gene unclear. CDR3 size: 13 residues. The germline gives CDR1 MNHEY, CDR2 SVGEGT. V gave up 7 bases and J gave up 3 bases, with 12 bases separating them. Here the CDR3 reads CASTPPWDTEAFF. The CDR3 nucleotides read TGTGCCAGCACTCCCCCCTGGGACACTGAAGCTTTCTTT.

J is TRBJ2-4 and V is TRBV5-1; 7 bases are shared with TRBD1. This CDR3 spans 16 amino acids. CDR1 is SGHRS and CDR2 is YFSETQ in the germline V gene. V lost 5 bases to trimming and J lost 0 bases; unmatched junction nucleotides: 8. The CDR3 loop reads CASSTGTELAKNIQYF. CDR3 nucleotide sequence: TGCGCCAGCAGTACCGGGACAGAACTAGCCAAAAACATTCAGTACTTC.

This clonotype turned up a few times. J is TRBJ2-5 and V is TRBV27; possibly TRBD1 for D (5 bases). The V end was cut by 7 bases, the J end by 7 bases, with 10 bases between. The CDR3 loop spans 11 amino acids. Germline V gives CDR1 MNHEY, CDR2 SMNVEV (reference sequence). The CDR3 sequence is CASILRGTQYF. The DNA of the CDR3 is TGTGCCAGCATCCTTAGGGGGACCCAGTACTTC.

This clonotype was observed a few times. DNA of the CDR3: TGTGCCAGCAGTTTATCGGATCGGGGGGAGGCAGAGACCCAGTACTTC. Residues: CASSLSDRGEAETQYF. The gene calls are TRBV27 and TRBJ2-5; 7 bases line up with TRBD2. CDR1 and CDR2 (germline): MNHEY, SMNVEV (reference sequence). The CDR3 extends over 16 amino acids. Germline trimming cut 0 bases from V and 4 bases from J; bases unmatched to any gene: 8.

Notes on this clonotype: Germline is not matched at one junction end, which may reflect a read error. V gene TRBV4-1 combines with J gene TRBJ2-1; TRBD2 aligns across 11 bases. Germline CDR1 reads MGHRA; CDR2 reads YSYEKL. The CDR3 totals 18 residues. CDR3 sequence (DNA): TGCGCCAGCAGCCAAGATATACTAGCGGGAGAGGGGTACAGTGAGCAGTTCTTC. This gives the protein CASSQDILAGEGYSEQFF.

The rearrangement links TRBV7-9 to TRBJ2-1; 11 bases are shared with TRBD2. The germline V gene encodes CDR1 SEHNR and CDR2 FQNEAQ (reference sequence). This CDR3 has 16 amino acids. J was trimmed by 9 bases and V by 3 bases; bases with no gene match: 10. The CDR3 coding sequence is TGTGCCAGCAGCTTTGGAGGGACTAGCGGTCGGGCTGAGCAGTTCTTC. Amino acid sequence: CASSFGGTSGRAEQFF.

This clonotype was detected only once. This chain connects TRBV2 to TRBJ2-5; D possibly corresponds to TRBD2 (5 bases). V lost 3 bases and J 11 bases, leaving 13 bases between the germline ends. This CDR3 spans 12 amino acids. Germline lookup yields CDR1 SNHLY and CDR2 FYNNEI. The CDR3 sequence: CASSDLLVSQYF. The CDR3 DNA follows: TGTGCCAGCAGTGACCTACTAGTGTCGCAGTACTTC.

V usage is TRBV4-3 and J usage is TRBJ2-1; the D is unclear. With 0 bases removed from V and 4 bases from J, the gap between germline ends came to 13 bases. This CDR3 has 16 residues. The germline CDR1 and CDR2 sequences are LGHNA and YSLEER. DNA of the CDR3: TGCGCCAGCAGCCAAGAGCGTCAGCAAAGATACAATGAGCAGTTCTTC. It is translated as CASSQERQQRYNEQFF.

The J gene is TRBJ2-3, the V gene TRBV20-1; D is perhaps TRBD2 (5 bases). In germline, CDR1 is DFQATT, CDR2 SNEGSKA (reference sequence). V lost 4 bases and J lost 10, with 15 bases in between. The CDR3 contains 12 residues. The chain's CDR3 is CSANPDGISQYF. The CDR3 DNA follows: TGCAGTGCTAACCCGGACGGGATATCGCAGTATTTT.

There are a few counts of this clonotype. The CDR3 region has the DNA TGTGCCAGCAGCCAAGTGGCGGGGGCCAAAAACATTCAGTACTTC. This translates into CASSQVAGAKNIQYF. This rearrangement joins TRBV14 to TRBJ2-4, with a possible D match to TRBD2 (6 bases). This CDR3 has 15 residues. V shed 1 base and J shed 1 base, with 8 bases lying between them. Germline-derived CDR1 and CDR2 are SGHDN and FVKESK. Looking up the rest from reference TRBV14 and TRBJ2-4 gives the full variable domain: EAGVTQFPSHSVIEKGQTVTLRCDPISGHDNLYWYRRVMGKEIKFLLHFVKESKQDESGMPNNRFLAERTGGTYSTLKVQPAELEDSGVYFCASSQVAGAKNIQYFGAGTRLSVL.

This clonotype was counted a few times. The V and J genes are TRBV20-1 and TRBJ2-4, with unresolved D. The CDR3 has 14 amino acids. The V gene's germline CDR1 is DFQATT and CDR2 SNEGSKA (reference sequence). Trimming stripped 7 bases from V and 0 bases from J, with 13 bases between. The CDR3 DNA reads TGCAGTGGAACGCGGAGTTTAGCCAAAAACATTCAGTACTTC. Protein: CSGTRSLAKNIQYF.

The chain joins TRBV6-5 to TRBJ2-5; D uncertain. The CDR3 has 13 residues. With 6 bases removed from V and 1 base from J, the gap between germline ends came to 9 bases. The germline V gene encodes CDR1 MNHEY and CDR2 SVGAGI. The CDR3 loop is CASRPGSQETQYF. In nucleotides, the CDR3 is TGTGCCAGCAGGCCAGGATCCCAAGAGACCCAGTACTTC.

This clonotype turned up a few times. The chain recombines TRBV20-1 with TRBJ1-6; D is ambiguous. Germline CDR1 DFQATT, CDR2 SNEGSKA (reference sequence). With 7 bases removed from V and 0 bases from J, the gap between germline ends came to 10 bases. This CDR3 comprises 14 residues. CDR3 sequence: CSVMSGSYNSPLHF. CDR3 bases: TGCAGTGTCATGTCAGGCTCCTATAATTCACCCCTCCACTTT.

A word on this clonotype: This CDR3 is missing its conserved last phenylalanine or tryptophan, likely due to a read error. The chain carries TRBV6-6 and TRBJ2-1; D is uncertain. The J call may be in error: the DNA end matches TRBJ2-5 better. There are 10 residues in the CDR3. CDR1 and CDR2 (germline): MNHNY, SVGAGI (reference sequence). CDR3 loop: CASGPETQYI. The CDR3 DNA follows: TGTGCCAGTGGGCCGGAGACCCAGTACATC.

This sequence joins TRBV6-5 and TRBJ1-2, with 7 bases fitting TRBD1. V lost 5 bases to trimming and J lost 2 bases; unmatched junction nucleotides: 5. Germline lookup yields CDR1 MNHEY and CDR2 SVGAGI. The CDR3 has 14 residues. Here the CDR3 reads CASSRGRENYGYTF. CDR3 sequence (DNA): TGTGCCAGCAGTAGGGGGCGGGAGAACTATGGCTACACCTTC.

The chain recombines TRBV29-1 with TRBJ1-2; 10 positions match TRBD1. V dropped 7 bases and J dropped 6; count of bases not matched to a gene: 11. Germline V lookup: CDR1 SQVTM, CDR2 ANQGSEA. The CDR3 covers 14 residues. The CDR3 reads CSAIGTGVGDGYTF. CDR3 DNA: TGCAGCGCGATTGGGACAGGGGTTGGGGATGGCTACACCTTC.

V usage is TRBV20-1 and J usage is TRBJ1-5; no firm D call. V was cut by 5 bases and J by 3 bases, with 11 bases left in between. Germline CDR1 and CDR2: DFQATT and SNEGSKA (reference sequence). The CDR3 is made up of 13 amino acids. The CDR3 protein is CSAWTGYNQPQHF. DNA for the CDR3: TGCAGTGCTTGGACGGGTTACAATCAGCCCCAGCATTTT.

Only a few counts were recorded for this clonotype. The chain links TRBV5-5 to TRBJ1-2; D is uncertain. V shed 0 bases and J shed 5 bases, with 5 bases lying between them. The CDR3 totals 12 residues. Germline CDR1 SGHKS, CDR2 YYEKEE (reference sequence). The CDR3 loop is CASSLETYGYTF. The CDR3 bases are TGTGCCAGCAGCTTGGAGACTTATGGCTACACCTTC.

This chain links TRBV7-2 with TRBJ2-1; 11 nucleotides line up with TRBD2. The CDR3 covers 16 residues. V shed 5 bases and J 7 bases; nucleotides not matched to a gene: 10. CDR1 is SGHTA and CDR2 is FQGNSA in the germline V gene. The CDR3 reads CASSRALAGGQNEQFF. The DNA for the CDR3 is TGTGCCAGCAGCCGGGCCTTAGCGGGGGGGCAAAATGAGCAGTTCTTC.

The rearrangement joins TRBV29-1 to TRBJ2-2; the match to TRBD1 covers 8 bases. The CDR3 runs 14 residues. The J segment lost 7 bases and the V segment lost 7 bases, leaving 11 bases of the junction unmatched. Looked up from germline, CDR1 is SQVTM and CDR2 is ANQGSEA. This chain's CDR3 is CSAERETGVGELFF. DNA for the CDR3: TGCAGCGCCGAGAGGGAGACAGGGGTCGGGGAGCTGTTTTTT.

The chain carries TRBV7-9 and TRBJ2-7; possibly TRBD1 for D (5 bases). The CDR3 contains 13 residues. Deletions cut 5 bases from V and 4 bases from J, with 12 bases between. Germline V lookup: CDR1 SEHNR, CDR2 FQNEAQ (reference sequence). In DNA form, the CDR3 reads TGTGCCAGCAGCCGAAGGGGCGAATACGAGCAGTACTTC. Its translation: CASSRRGEYEQYF.

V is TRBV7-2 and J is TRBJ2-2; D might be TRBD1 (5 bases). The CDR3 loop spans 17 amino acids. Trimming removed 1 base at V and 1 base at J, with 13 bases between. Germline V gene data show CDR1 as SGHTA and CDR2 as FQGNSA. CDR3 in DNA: TGTGCCAGCAGCTTAGACAGTGGCCAGGGGAACACCGGGGAGCTGTTTTTT. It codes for CASSLDSGQGNTGELFF.

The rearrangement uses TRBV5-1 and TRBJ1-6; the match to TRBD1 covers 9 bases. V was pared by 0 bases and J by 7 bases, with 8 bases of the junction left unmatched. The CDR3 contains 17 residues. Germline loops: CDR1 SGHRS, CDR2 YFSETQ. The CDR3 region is CASSLVSGTGNNSPLHF. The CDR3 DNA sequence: TGCGCCAGCAGCTTGGTTTCCGGGACAGGGAACAATTCACCCCTCCACTTT.